Included here is one T cell receptor beta chain sequence, with context. No antigen is known for it. Sequencing used immunoSEQ multiplex PCR; TCRdb keeps in-frame clones, though not all of them. The sample lists fewer than 5,000 clones, 60% to 85% seen once, with 20% to 25% in the top ten. This sample was taken from a study of regulatory dendritic cells for organ transplantation. Allogeneic regulatory or mature dendritic cells were co-cultured for more than 4 days with CFSE-labeled sorted T cells at 1:10. Study-level results: The authors noted considerable between-person heterogeneity in alloreactive memory CD8+ cells. Among resting subsets, memory CD8+ cells contained the most alloreactive clonotypes.

The CDR3 consists of 13 residues. Trimming left V 0 bases short and J 5 bases short, with 5 bases between. Germline loops: CDR1 MNHEY, CDR2 SVGAGI. Sequencing input: memory CD8+ T cells from blood cultured with dendritic cells. Subset defined: CD45RO+ memory T cells. This clonotype was obtained from a human donor in good health. V and J are TRBV6-5 and TRBJ1-5; D unclear. CDR3 bases: TGTGCCAGCAGTTACTCGGGCGATCAGCCCCAGCATTTT. This gives the protein CASSYSGDQPQHF.